A selection of T cell receptor beta chains follows, all from one sample in a study of cytomegalovirus exposure and HLA in healthy donors. Profiling relied on immunoSEQ multiplex PCR, and the TCRdb table lists in-frame clones only, not all of them. The top ten clones hold around 2% of a sample with a few hundred thousand clones, 75% to 80% of them seen once. Sequenced material: PBMCs. These receptors were taken from a man between 18 and 29 years old in good health and CMV-seronegative. CDR3s include the opening cysteine and the closing phenylalanine or tryptophan. The D gene is left open where the match is weak.

>TRBV30|TRBJ2-5|-
TGTGCCTTGGACGGAGGGCCGGAGACCCAGTACTTC
CALDGGPETQYF
>TRBV9|TRBJ2-3|-
TGTGCCAGCAGCCTCCTCGGCAGGCCGTCTACCGTGGCCACAGATACGCAGTATTTT
CASSLLGRPSTVATDTQYF
>TRBV25-1|TRBJ2-7|-
TGTGCCAGCAGACGCAGGGGTACCATAAAGCAGTACTTC
CASRRRGTIKQYF
>TRBV11-2|TRBJ1-1|-
TGTGCCAGCAGACAGGGTTGGAAGAACACTGAAGCTTTCTTT
CASRQGWKNTEAFF
>TRBV27|TRBJ2-1|TRBD2
TGTGCCAGCAGTTTATTGGGCGGGAGGGCCACCTACAATGAGCAGTTCTTC
CASSLLGGRATYNEQFF
>TRBV30|TRBJ2-7|-
TGTGCCTGGGGAACAAGGGGGAGAGGGCTCGAGCAGTACTTC
CAWGTRGRGLEQYF
>TRBV18|TRBJ2-3|-
TGTGCCAGCTCACCACGTGCCGAGTCGGATACGCAGTATTTT
CASSPRAESDTQYF
>TRBV13|TRBJ2-6|-
TGTGCCAGCAGCCGCAAAAAAGGGGCCTCTGGGGCCAACGTCCTGACTTTC
CASSRKKGASGANVLTF
>TRBV2|TRBJ2-5|-
TGTGCCAGCAGTGTTGGGGGGTCCGAGACCCAGTACTTC
CASSVGGSETQYF
>TRBV19|TRBJ1-1|-
TGTGCCAGTAGACCCACCAGTTGGAACACTGAAGCTTTCTTT
CASRPTSWNTEAFF
>TRBV9|TRBJ2-3|-
TGTGCCAGCAGCGTAGATGGTACAGGACCCCTCTTTAGCACAGATACGCAGTATTTT
CASSVDGTGPLFSTDTQYF
>TRBV27|TRBJ2-6|TRBD2
TGTGCCAGCAGTGCCAGACTAGCGGACCGCTCTGGGGCCAACGTCCTGACTTTC
CASSARLADRSGANVLTF
>TRBV4-3|TRBJ1-1|-
TGCGCCAGCAGCCAACGGACAGCTAACACTGAAGCTTTCTTT
CASSQRTANTEAFF